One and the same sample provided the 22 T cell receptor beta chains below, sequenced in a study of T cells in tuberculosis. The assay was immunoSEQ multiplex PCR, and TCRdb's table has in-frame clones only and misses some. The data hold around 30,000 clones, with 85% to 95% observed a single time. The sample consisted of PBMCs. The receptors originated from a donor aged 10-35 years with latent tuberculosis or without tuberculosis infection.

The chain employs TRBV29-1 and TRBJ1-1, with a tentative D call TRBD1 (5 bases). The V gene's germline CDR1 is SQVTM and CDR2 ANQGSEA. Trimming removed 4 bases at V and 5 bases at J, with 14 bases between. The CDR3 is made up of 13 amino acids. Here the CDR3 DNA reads TGCAGCGTTGTTCTCCCATCAGGGACTGAAGCTTTCTTT. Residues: CSVVLPSGTEAFF.

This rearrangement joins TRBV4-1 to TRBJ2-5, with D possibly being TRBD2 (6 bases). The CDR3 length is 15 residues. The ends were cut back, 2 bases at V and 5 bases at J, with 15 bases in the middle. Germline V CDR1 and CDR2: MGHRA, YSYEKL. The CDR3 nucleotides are TGCGCCAGCAGCCAAACGGCGGGAACAGTCGAGACCCAGTACTTC. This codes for CASSQTAGTVETQYF.

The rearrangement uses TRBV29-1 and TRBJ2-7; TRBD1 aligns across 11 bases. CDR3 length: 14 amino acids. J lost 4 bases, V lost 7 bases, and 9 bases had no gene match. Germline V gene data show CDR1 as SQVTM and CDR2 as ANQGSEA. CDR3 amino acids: CSALSGTGGYEQYF. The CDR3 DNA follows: TGCAGCGCCCTTTCCGGGACAGGGGGGTACGAGCAGTACTTC.

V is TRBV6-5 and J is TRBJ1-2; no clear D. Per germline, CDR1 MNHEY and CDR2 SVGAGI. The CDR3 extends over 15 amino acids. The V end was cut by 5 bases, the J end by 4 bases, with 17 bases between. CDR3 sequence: CASSPQLGIGYGYTF. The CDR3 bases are TGTGCCAGCAGTCCCCAGCTCGGGATCGGCTATGGCTACACCTTC.

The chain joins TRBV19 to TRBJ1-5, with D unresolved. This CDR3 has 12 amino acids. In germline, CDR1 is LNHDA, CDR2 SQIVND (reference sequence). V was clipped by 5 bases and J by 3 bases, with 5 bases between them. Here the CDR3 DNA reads TGTGCCAGTAGTCCGTACAATCAGCCCCAGCATTTT. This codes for CASSPYNQPQHF.

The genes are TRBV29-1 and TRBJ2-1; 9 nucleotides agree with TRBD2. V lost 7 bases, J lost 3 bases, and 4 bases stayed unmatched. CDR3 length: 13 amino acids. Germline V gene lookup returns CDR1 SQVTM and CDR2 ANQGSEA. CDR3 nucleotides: TGCAGCGGAGTGACTAGCGGCTACAATGAGCAGTTCTTC. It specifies CSGVTSGYNEQFF.

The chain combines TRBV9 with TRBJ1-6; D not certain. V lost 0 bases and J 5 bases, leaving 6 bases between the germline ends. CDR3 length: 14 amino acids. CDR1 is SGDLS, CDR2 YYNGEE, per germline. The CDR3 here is CASSVEGDNSPLHF. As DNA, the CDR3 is TGTGCCAGCAGCGTAGAGGGAGATAATTCACCCCTCCACTTT.

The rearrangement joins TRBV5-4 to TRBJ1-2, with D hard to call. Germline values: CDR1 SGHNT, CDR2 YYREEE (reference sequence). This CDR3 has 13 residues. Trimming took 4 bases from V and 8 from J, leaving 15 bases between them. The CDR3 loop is CASSPTVEGGYTF. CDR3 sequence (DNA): TGTGCCAGCAGCCCAACCGTAGAGGGAGGCTACACCTTC.

The CDR3 here is CASGAGTENTEAFF. The CDR3 DNA is TGTGCCAGCGGAGCCGGGACAGAGAACACTGAAGCTTTCTTT. The chain employs TRBV5-6 and TRBJ1-1; 7 nucleotides line up with TRBD1. Trimming at V came to 7 bases and at J to 1 base, leaving 7 bases not matched to a gene. Germline CDR1 reads SGHDT; CDR2 reads YYEEEE. The CDR3 has 14 residues.

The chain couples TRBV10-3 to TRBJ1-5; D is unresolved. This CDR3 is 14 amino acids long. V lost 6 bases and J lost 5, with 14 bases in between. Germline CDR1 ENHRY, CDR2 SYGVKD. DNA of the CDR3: TGTGCCATCAGCGGGTCTCCGAGGGATCAGCCCCAGCATTTT. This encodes CAISGSPRDQPQHF.

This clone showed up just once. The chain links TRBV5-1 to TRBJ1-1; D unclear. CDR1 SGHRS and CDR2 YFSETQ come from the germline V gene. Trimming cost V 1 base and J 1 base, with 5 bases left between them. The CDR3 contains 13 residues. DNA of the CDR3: TGCGCCAGCAGCTTGCAACAGAACACTGAAGCTTTCTTT. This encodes CASSLQQNTEAFF.

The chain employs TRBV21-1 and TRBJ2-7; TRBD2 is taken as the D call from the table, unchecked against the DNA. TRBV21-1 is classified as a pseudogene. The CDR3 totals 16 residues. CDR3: CASSKLRSGRASEQYF. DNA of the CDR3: TGTGCCAGCAGCAAACTGAGAAGCGGGAGGGCCTCCGAGCAGTACTTC.

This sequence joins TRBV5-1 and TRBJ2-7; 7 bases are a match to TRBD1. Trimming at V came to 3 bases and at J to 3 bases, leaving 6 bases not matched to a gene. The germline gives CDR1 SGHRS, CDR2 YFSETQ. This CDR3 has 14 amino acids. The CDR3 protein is CASSSGTDFYEQYF. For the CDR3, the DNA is TGCGCCAGCAGCTCCGGGACAGACTTCTACGAGCAGTACTTC. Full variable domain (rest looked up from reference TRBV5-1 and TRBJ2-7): KAGVTQTPRYLIKTRGQQVTLSCSPISGHRSVSWYQQTPGQGLQFLFEYFSETQRNKGNFPGRFSGRQFSNSRSEMNVSTLELGDSALYLCASSSGTDFYEQYFGPGTRLTVT.

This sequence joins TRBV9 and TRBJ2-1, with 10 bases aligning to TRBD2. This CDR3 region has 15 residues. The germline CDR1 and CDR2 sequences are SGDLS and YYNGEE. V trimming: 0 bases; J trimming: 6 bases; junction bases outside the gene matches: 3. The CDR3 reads CASSVEPSGSNEQFF. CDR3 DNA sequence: TGTGCCAGCAGCGTAGAACCTAGCGGGAGCAATGAGCAGTTCTTC. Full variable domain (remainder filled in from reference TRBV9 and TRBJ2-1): DSGVTQTPKHLITATGQRVTLRCSPRSGDLSVYWYQQSLDQGLQFLIQYYNGEERAKGNILERFSAQQFPDLHSELNLSSLELGDSALYFCASSVEPSGSNEQFFGPGTRLTVL.

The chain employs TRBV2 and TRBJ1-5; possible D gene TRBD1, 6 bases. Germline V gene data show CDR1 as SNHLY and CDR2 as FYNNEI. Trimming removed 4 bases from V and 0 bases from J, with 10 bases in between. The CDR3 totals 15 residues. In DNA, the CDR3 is TGTGCCAGCAGTGTTTGGACAGATAGCAATCAGCCCCAGCATTTT. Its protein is CASSVWTDSNQPQHF.

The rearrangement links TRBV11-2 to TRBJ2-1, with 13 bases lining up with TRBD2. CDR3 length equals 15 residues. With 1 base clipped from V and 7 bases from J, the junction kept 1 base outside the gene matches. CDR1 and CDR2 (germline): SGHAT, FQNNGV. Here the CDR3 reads CASSLAGLAGNEQFF. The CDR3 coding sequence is TGTGCCAGCAGCTTAGCGGGACTAGCGGGAAATGAGCAGTTCTTC.

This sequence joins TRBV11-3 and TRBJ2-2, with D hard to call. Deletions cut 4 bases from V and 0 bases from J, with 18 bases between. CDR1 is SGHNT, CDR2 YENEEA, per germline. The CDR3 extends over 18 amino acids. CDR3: CASSSDIDSTPNTGELFF. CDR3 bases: TGTGCCAGCAGCTCCGATATAGACTCCACCCCGAACACCGGGGAGCTGTTTTTT.

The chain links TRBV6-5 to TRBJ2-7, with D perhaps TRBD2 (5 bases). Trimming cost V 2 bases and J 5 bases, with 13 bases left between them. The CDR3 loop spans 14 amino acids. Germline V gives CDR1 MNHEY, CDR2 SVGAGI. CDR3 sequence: CASSYEGRGDEQYF. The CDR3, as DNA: TGTGCCAGCAGTTACGAGGGCAGAGGAGACGAGCAGTACTTC.

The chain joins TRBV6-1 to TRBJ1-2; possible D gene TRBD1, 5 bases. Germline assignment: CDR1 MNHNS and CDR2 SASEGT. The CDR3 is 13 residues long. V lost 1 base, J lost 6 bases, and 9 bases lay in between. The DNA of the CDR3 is TGTGCCAGCAGTGAAGGGGGGGTTAATGGCTACACCTTC. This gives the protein CASSEGGVNGYTF.

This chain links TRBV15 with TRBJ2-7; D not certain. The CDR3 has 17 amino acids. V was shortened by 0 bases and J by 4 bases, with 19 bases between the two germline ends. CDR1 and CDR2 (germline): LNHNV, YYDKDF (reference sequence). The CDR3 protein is CATSRDLTGSVPYEQYF. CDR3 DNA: TGTGCCACCAGCAGAGATCTTACGGGTTCTGTTCCTTACGAGCAGTACTTC.

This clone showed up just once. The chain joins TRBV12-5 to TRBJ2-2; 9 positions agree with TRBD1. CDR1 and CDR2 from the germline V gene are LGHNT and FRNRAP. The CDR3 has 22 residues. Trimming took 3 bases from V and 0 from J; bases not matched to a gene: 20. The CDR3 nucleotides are TGTGCTAGTGGTTTTTTGTTAGACAAGACGGGACAGGGACATACGAACACCGGGGAGCTGTTTTTT. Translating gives CASGFLLDKTGQGHTNTGELFF.

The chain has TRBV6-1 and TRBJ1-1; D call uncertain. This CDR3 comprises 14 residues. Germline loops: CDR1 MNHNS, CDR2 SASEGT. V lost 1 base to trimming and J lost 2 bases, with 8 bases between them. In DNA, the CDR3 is TGTGCCAGCAGTGAAGTCCGGGGAAACACTGAAGCTTTCTTT. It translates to CASSEVRGNTEAFF.